This entry lists 20 T cell receptor beta chains sequenced from one sample in a study of T-cell memory formation after mild COVID-19. A single record per CDR3 protein comes from TCRdb applying MiXCR to the 5' RACE reads. The profile shows under 450,000 distinct CDR3 sequences, around an eighth of them singletons. The sequencing sample was made of PBMCs or a T cell subset sorted from them (not recorded which). These receptors were obtained from a man aged 18 to 29 who had mild COVID-19 (a few samples of this study predate the infection). Cell type and time point are not known.

In this sample, this clonotype turned up a few times. V and J are TRBV20-1 and TRBJ2-7; TRBD1 agrees at 8 bases. J lost 4 bases, V lost 1 base, and 6 bases had no gene match. Germline assignment: CDR1 DFQATT and CDR2 SNEGSKA (reference sequence). The CDR3 is made up of 14 amino acids. CDR3 amino acids: CSARGTGSRYEQYF. Written as DNA, the CDR3 is TGCAGTGCTAGAGGGACAGGGTCTCGGTACGAGCAGTACTTC.

The V gene is TRBV12-3 or TRBV12-4, the J gene TRBJ2-2; D may be TRBD1 (6 bases). V lost 6 bases and J 1 base, leaving 9 bases between the germline ends. This CDR3 region has 14 residues. The CDR3 nucleotides read TGTGCCAGCAGAAGACAGGAGAACACCGGGGAGCTGTTTTTT. Its protein product is CASRRQENTGELFF.

CDR3 nucleotide sequence: TGTGCCACCAGGACGGCGAGCACAGATACGCAGTATTTT. This codes for CATRTASTDTQYF. V usage is TRBV19 and J usage is TRBJ2-3, with D hard to call. CDR3 length: 13 residues. Germline V CDR1 and CDR2: LNHDA, SQIVND (reference sequence). V gave up 10 bases and J gave up 0 bases, with 11 bases separating them.

This clonotype was observed at least ten times. The chain is built from TRBV12-3 or TRBV12-4 and TRBJ2-2; a possible D gene is TRBD2 (6 bases). V was pared by 3 bases and J by 7 bases, with 9 bases between. The CDR3 totals 13 residues. In DNA, the CDR3 is TGTGCCAGCAGTTTTGGAGGGGACGGGGAGCTGTTTTTT. It specifies CASSFGGDGELFF.

This chain connects TRBV12-3 or TRBV12-4 to TRBJ1-4; 8 nucleotides align to TRBD1. CDR3 length: 14 amino acids. J lost 5 bases, V lost 5 bases, and 4 bases had no gene match. The CDR3 here is CASSPRDRNEKLFF. CDR3 in DNA: TGTGCCAGCAGTCCCCGGGACAGGAATGAAAAACTGTTTTTT.

This clonotype showed up just a few times. This CDR3 reads CASSDVWNTEAFF. For the CDR3, the DNA is TGTGCCAGCAGTGACGTTTGGAACACTGAAGCTTTCTTT. This chain joins TRBV6-1 and TRBJ1-1; D gene ambiguous. Germline CDR1 reads MNHNS; CDR2 reads SASEGT. The germline V and J ends were trimmed by 3 bases and 1 base, with 6 bases remaining between them. The CDR3 covers 13 residues.

V usage is TRBV10-3 and J usage is TRBJ2-3; perhaps TRBD1 as D (6 bases). Germline loops: CDR1 ENHRY, CDR2 SYGVKD. The CDR3 has 13 amino acids. The germline V and J ends were trimmed by 10 bases and 4 bases, with 15 bases remaining between them. The CDR3, as DNA: TGTGCCACCCGGGACAACGGGGCAGATACGCAGTATTTT. The encoded protein is CATRDNGADTQYF.

The chain has TRBV5-1 and TRBJ2-3; perhaps TRBD1 as D (5 bases). The germline V and J ends were trimmed by 0 bases and 2 bases, with 7 bases remaining between them. Looked up from germline, CDR1 is SGHRS and CDR2 is YFSETQ. The CDR3 runs 14 residues. The CDR3 bases are TGCGCCAGCAGCTTGGAGACAGTCACAGATACGCAGTATTTT. Its translation is CASSLETVTDTQYF.

The chain is built from TRBV11-1 and TRBJ1-2, with 9 positions matching TRBD1. Germline V lookup: CDR1 SGHAT, CDR2 FQDESV (reference sequence). The ends lost 4 bases at V and 3 bases at J; junction bases unmatched: 6. The CDR3 is 15 amino acids. The CDR3 spells CASSSDGQGYYGYTF. The CDR3 DNA reads as TGTGCCAGCAGCTCAGACGGACAGGGGTACTATGGCTACACCTTC.

This sequence joins TRBV20-1 and TRBJ1-2, with D possibly being TRBD1 (5 bases). Germline V gene lookup returns CDR1 DFQATT and CDR2 SNEGSKA (reference sequence). The CDR3 length is 16 residues. V was pared by 5 bases and J by 3 bases, with 22 bases between. CDR3 amino acids: CSAPPPGGSGHYGYTF. Here the CDR3 DNA reads TGCAGTGCTCCCCCCCCTGGGGGGTCGGGCCACTATGGCTACACCTTC.

This clonotype was counted at least ten times. The V gene is TRBV10-3, the J gene TRBJ2-6; D perhaps matches TRBD1 (6 bases). There are 18 residues in the CDR3. Trimming took 0 bases from V and 2 from J, leaving 14 bases between them. Germline lookup yields CDR1 ENHRY and CDR2 SYGVKD. DNA of the CDR3: TGTGCCATCAGTGAGTCTCAGGGGCGCAGAGCTGGGGCCAACGTCCTGACTTTC. Protein sequence: CAISESQGRRAGANVLTF.

The CDR3, as DNA: TGTGCCAGCAGCTCAAGACAGGGGGCAGGGGAGACCCAGTACTTC. Protein: CASSSRQGAGETQYF. The V gene is TRBV7-9, the J gene TRBJ2-5; the match to TRBD1 covers 10 bases. V was pared by 4 bases and J by 5 bases, with 7 bases of the junction left unmatched. This CDR3 region has 15 residues. Germline CDR1 is SEHNR and CDR2 is FQNEAQ (reference sequence). The full variable domain, rest sourced from reference TRBV7-9 and TRBJ2-5, is DTGVSQNPRHKITKRGQNVTFRCDPISEHNRLYWYRQTLGQGPEFLTYFQNEAQLEKSRLLSDRFSAERPKGSFSTLEIQRTEQGDSAMYLCASSSRQGAGETQYFGPGTRLLVL.

In DNA form, the CDR3 reads TGCGCCAGCAGCCGGCTGACTAGCGGGGGGGCGAGGAATGAGCAGTTCTTC. The encoded protein is CASSRLTSGGARNEQFF. V is TRBV4-1 and J is TRBJ2-1; 14 positions match TRBD2. After removal of 4 bases from V and 7 bases from J, the junction contained 9 bases not matched to a gene. Germline lookup yields CDR1 MGHRA and CDR2 YSYEKL. This CDR3 is built from 17 residues.

This clonotype has just a few counts. The chain uses TRBV3-1 and TRBJ1-1, with D unclear. Germline-derived CDR1 and CDR2 are LGHDT and YNNKEL (reference sequence). The CDR3 totals 13 residues. The ends were cut back, 4 bases at V and 4 bases at J, with 10 bases in the middle. This CDR3 is CASSPQLGTEAFF. In DNA form, the CDR3 reads TGTGCCAGCAGCCCCCAACTGGGCACTGAAGCTTTCTTT.

The J gene is TRBJ2-1, the V gene TRBV11-2; TRBD1 agrees at 9 bases. From germline, CDR1 is SGHAT and CDR2 FQNNGV. V was pared by 3 bases and J by 7 bases, with 4 bases of the junction left unmatched. There are 14 residues in the CDR3. CDR3 in DNA: TGTGCCAGCAGCTTTGGGACAGGGTTTAATGAGCAGTTCTTC. Translating gives CASSFGTGFNEQFF. Drawing the rest from reference TRBV11-2 and TRBJ2-1, the complete variable domain is EAGVAQSPRYKIIEKRQSVAFWCNPISGHATLYWYQQILGQGPKLLIQFQNNGVVDDSQLPKDRFSAERLKGVDSTLKIQPAKLEDSAVYLCASSFGTGFNEQFFGPGTRLTVL.

The chain has TRBV6-2 or TRBV6-3 and TRBJ1-1; D gene unclear. Germline CDR1 reads MNHEY; CDR2 reads SVGEGT. This CDR3 is 11 amino acids long. V was pared by 2 bases and J by 5 bases, with 3 bases between. Here the CDR3 reads CASSYLTEAFF. The CDR3 nucleotides are TGTGCCAGCAGTTACCTTACTGAAGCTTTCTTT.

This clonotype was seen only a few times. The rearrangement uses TRBV7-2 and TRBJ2-7, with 8 bases lining up with TRBD2. V lost 0 bases, J lost 3 bases, and 10 bases stayed unmatched. Germline V gene data show CDR1 as SGHTA and CDR2 as FQGNSA. The CDR3 runs to 17 residues. For the CDR3, the DNA is TGTGCCAGCAGCTTAGCCGGTAGCGGGGCCCTCGGCTACGAGCAGTACTTC. Its translation: CASSLAGSGALGYEQYF. Using reference TRBV7-2 and TRBJ2-7 for the parts outside the CDR3, the full variable domain is GAGVSQSPSNKVTEKGKDVELRCDPISGHTALYWYRQSLGQGLEFLIYFQGNSAPDKSGLPSDRFSAERTGGSVSTLTIQRTQQEDSAVYLCASSLAGSGALGYEQYFGPGTRLTVT.

This clonotype appeared a few times. The rearrangement joins TRBV4-3 to TRBJ1-1; 7 nucleotides match TRBD1. Trimming cost V 3 bases and J 9 bases; bases outside gene matches: 13. This CDR3 is 15 amino acids long. CDR1 LGHNA and CDR2 YSLEER come from the germline V gene. The CDR3 region is CASSQVDREAAQAFF. The CDR3 DNA follows: TGCGCCAGCAGCCAGGTCGACAGGGAGGCTGCACAAGCTTTCTTT.

The chain uses TRBV6-1 and TRBJ1-2; tentatively, D is TRBD1 (5 bases). V was trimmed by 2 bases and J by 6 bases, leaving 13 bases between them. The CDR3 runs 14 residues. CDR1 and CDR2 from the germline V gene are MNHNS and SASEGT. CDR3 residues: CASSESGRVDGYTF. The DNA for the CDR3 is TGTGCCAGCAGTGAATCGGGCAGGGTGGATGGCTACACCTTC.

The V gene is TRBV6-2 or TRBV6-3, the J gene TRBJ1-2; D ambiguous. Germline lookup yields CDR1 MNHEY and CDR2 SVGEGT. CDR3 length: 12 amino acids. CDR3 sequence: CATGIADYGYTF. The CDR3, as DNA: TGTGCTACCGGGATTGCCGACTATGGCTACACCTTC.